This T cell receptor (beta chain) was found in a study of cytotoxic CD8 clonotypes in ibrutinib-treated CLL. Study-wide findings and caveats: For progressing versus sustained-remission patients, sampling times were not the same. Private clonotypes, not public ones, expanded at ibrutinib response.

The V gene's germline CDR1 is SGHNT and CDR2 YYREEE (reference sequence). The V end was cut by 4 bases, the J end by 4 bases, with 11 bases between. The CDR3 has 13 amino acids. This clone was seen more than once but under ten times. Its antigen is not known. The targeted sequencing depth was 1 in 200,000 to 1 in 1 million T cells. The assay was immunoSEQ multiplex PCR, and TCRdb's table has in-frame clones only and misses some. This sample has around 150,000 clones, with about 80% found just once. Specimen: PBMCs, collected after 12 months of ibrutinib treatment. This chain connects TRBV5-4 to TRBJ1-2; D is possibly TRBD1 (5 bases). This sequence was found in a human donor with chronic lymphocytic leukemia. CDR3 protein: CASSPGEIYGYTF. CDR3 DNA sequence: TGTGCCAGCAGCCCGGGGGAAATCTATGGCTACACCTTC.